This is a list of T cell receptor beta chains from one sample in a study of lymphopenia after photon versus proton radiotherapy. Assay used: immunoSEQ multiplex PCR; TCRdb lists only in-frame clones, some missing. The sample lists tens of thousands of clones, roughly four fifths occurring once. The source was peripheral blood, collected from a patient treated with photon-based radiotherapy. The receptors were gathered from a woman in her forties or fifties with pancreatic cancer. CDR3s include the opening cysteine and the closing phenylalanine or tryptophan. D genes are given only for firm matches. Clone size is stated in some rows and not others, as once, few, many or a class when expanded.

TRBJ1-2	once	NA	TRBV27	CASSLQPTGSYGYTF	TGTGCCAGCAGTTTACAGCCTACAGGGAGCTATGGCTACACCTTC
TRBJ2-5	NA	TRBD2	TRBV2	CASTGTSGRPERKTQYF	TGTGCCAGCACCGGGACTAGCGGGAGACCGGAGAGGAAGACCCAGTACTTC
TRBJ1-1	NA	NA	TRBV7-9	CASSLDRRCSCTEAFF	TGTGCCAGCAGCTTAGACAGAAGGTGCAGTTGCACTGAAGCTTTCTTT
TRBJ2-7	NA	TRBD2	TRBV5-1	CDSSLGYLAGGHRAYEQYF	TGCGACAGCAGCTTGGGTTACCTAGCGGGAGGGCATCGGGCCTACGAGCAGTACTTC
TRBJ2-3	NA	TRBD1	TRBV7-9	CASSRPETGNFTDTQYF	TGTGCCAGCAGCCGCCCCGAGACAGGGAACTTCACAGATACGCAGTATTTT
TRBJ2-3	few	TRBD2	TRBV19	CASSMTSGSTDTQYF	TGTGCCAGTAGTATGACTAGCGGATCCACAGATACGCAGTATTTT
TRBJ1-4	NA	NA	TRBV9	CASSPRQEAEKLFF	TGTGCCAGCAGTCCCCGACAGGAAGCTGAAAAACTGTTTTTT
TRBJ2-2	NA	NA	TRBV5-1	CASSTGQRNTGELFF	TGCGCCAGCAGCACTGGACAGCGTAACACCGGGGAGCTGTTTTTT
TRBJ1-1	few	NA	TRBV6-5	CASSYSTRTEAFF	TGTGCCAGCAGTTACTCCACTCGCACTGAAGCTTTCTTT
TRBJ1-2	few	NA	TRBV6-6	CASSYQASGPYGYTF	TGTGCCAGCAGTTATCAGGCCTCTGGGCCCTATGGCTACACCTTC
TRBJ1-4	NA	NA	TRBV28	CASSLYQGNEKLFF	TGTGCCAGCAGTTTATATCAGGGGAATGAAAAACTGTTTTTT
TRBJ2-2	NA	NA	TRBV2	CASSVGAAGELFF	TGTGCCAGCAGTGTAGGGGCTGCCGGGGAGCTGTTTTTT
TRBJ2-5	NA	NA	TRBV29-1	CSVERDSQETQYF	TGCAGCGTTGAACGCGACAGCCAAGAGACCCAGTACTTC
TRBJ2-7	NA	NA	TRBV6-5	CASSYGSSSYEQYF	TGTGCCAGCAGTTACGGGTCATCGTCCTACGAGCAGTACTTC
TRBJ2-7	NA	NA	TRBV19	CASSIGQGGKNYEQYF	TGTGCCAGTAGTATTGGGCAGGGAGGAAAGAATTACGAGCAGTACTTC
TRBJ2-1	NA	NA	TRBV14	CASSQDGGAGFNEQFF	TGTGCCAGCAGCCAAGACGGCGGGGCAGGGTTCAATGAGCAGTTCTTC
TRBJ2-1	NA	NA	TRBV11-2	CASSLDGGPFLEQFF	TGTGCCAGCAGCTTAGATGGGGGACCTTTTCTTGAGCAGTTCTTC
TRBJ1-5	NA	NA	TRBV4-1	CASSQGQGQPQHF	TGCGCCAGCAGCCAAGGCCAGGGACAGCCCCAGCATTTT
TRBJ2-7	NA	TRBD1	TRBV7-2	CASSLRVGTGGYEQYF	TGTGCCAGCAGCTTAAGGGTGGGGACAGGGGGCTACGAGCAGTACTTC
TRBJ2-1	NA	TRBD2	TRBV7-2	CASSSTSGTSYNEQFF	TGTGCCAGCAGCTCGACTAGCGGGACGTCTTACAATGAGCAGTTCTTC
TRBJ2-1	NA	NA	TRBV28	CASSFSLRAENEQFF	TGTGCCAGCAGTTTCAGCCTGCGTGCGGAAAATGAGCAGTTCTTC
TRBJ2-1	NA	NA	TRBV9	CASSVSGGRGGDEQFF	TGTGCCAGCAGCGTATCGGGCGGGAGAGGGGGGGATGAGCAGTTCTTC